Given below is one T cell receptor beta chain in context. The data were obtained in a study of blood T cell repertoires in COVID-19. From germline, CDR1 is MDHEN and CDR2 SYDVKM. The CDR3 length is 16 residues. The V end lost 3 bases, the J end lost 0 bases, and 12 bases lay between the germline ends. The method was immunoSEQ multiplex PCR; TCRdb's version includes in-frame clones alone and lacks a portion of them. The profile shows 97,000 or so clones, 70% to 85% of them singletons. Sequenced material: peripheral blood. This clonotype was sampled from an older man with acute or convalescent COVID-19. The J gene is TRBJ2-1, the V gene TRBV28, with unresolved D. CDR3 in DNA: TGTGCCAGCAGTTTTGCGTCTCTAAGCTCCTACAATGAGCAGTTCTTC. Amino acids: CASSFASLSSYNEQFF. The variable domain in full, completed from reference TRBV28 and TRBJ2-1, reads DVKVTQSSRYLVKRTGEKVFLECVQDMDHENMFWYRQDPGLGLRLIYFSYDVKMKEKGDIPEGYSVSREKKERFSLILESASTNQTSMYLCASSFASLSSYNEQFFGPGTRLTVL.